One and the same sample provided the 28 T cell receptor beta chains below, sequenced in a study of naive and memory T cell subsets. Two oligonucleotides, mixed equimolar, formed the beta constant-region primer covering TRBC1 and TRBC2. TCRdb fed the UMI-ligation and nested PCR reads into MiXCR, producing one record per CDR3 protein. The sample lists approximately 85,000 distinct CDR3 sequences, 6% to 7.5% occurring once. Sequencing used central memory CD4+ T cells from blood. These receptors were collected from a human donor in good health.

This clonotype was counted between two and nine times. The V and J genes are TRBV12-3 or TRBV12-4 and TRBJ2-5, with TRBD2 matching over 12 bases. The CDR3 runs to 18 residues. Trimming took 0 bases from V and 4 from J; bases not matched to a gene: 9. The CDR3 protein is CASSLAGASGRARETQYF. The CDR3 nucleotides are TGTGCCAGCAGTTTAGCGGGGGCTAGCGGGAGGGCCCGAGAGACCCAGTACTTC.

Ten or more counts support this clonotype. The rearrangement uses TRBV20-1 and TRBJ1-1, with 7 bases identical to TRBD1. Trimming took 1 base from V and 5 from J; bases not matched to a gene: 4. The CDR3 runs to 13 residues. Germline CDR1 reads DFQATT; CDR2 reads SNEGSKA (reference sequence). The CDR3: CSARVTGKTEAFF. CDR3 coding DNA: TGCAGTGCTAGAGTGACAGGGAAAACTGAAGCTTTCTTT.

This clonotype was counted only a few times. CDR3 protein: CASRLGTSGNNEQFF. CDR3 bases: TGTGCCAGCAGGCTCGGGACTAGCGGGAACAATGAGCAGTTCTTC. This chain links TRBV12-3 or TRBV12-4 with TRBJ2-1; 13 bases map to TRBD2. The V gene end was trimmed by 6 bases and the J gene end by 5 bases; junction bases not matched to a gene: 4. This CDR3 contains 15 residues.

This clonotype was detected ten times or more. CDR3 nucleotides: TGTGCCTGGAGTTTATGGGAGACCCAGTACTTC. This sequence encodes CAWSLWETQYF. V usage is TRBV30 and J usage is TRBJ2-5; D is ambiguous. The CDR3 length is 11 residues. The V and J ends lost 2 bases and 5 bases respectively, with 6 bases between them. Germline lookup yields CDR1 GTSNPN and CDR2 SVGIG (reference sequence).

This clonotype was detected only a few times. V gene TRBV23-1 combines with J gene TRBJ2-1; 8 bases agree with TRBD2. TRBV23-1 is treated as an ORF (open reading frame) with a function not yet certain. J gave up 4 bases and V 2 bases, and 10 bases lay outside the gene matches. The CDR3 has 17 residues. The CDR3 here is CASSQTREGALYNEQFF. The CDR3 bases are TGCGCCAGCAGTCAAACCCGGGAGGGAGCATTGTACAATGAGCAGTTCTTC.

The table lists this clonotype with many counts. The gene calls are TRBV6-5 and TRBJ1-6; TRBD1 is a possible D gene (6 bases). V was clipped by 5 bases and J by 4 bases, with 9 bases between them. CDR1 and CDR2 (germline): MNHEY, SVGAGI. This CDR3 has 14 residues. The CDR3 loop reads CASSRGLYNSPLHF. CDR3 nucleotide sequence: TGTGCCAGCAGTCGGGGGCTTTATAATTCACCCCTCCACTTT.

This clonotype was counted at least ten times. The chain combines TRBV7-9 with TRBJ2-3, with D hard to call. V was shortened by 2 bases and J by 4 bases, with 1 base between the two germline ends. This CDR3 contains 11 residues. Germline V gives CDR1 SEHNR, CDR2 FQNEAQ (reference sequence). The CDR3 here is CASSLSDTQYF. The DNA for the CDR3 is TGTGCCAGCAGCTTATCAGATACGCAGTATTTT.

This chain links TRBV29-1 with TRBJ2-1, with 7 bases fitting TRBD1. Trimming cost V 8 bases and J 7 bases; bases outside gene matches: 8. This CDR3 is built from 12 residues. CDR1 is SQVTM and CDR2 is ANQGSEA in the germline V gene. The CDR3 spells CSSTGVKNEQFF. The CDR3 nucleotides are TGCAGCTCAACAGGGGTTAAGAATGAGCAGTTCTTC.

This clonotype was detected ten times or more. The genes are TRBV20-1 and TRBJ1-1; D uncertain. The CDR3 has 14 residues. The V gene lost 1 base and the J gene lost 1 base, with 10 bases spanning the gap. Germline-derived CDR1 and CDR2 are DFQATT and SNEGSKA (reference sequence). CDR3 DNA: TGCAGTGCTAGAGGATACGCCTCGAACACTGAAGCTTTCTTT. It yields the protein CSARGYASNTEAFF.

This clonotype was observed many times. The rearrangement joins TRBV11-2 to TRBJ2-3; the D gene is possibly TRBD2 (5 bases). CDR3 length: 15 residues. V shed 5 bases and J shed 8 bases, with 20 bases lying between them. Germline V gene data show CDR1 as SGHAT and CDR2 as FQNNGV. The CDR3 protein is CASSLLAPEVGTQYF. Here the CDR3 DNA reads TGTGCCAGCAGCCTCCTAGCCCCGGAGGTGGGTACGCAGTATTTT.

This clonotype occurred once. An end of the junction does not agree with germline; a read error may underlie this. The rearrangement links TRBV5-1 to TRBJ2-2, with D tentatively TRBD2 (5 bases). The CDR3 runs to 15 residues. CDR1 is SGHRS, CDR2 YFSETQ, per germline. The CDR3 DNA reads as TGCGCCAGCGGCTTTCGCCCTGAAGCGGCCGGGGAGCTGTTTTTT. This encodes CASGFRPEAAGELFF.

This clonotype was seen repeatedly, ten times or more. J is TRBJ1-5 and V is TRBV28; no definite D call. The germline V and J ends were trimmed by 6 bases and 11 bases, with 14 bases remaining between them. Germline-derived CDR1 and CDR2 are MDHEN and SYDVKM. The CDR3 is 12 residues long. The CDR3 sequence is CASRSTVNSQHF. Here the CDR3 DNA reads TGTGCCAGCAGATCTACTGTGAATTCCCAGCATTTT.

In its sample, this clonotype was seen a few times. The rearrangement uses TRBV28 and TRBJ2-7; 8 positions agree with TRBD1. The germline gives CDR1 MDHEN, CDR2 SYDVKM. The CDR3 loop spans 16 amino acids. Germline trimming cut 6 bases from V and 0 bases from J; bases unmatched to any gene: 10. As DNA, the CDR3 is TGTGCCAGCAGCGTTCAAAGACAGGGGAGCTCCTACGAGCAGTACTTC. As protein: CASSVQRQGSSYEQYF.

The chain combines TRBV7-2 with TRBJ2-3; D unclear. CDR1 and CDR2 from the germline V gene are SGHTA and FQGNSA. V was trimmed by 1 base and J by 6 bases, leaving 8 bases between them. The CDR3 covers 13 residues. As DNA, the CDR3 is TGTGCCAGCAGCTTAGGCAGCCGCGATACGCAGTATTTT. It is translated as CASSLGSRDTQYF.

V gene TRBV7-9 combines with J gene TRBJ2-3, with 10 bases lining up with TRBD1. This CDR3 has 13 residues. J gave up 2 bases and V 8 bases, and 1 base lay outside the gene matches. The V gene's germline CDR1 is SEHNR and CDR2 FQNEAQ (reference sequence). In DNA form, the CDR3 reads TGTGCCAGCGGGACAGGGGTCACAGATACGCAGTATTTT. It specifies CASGTGVTDTQYF.

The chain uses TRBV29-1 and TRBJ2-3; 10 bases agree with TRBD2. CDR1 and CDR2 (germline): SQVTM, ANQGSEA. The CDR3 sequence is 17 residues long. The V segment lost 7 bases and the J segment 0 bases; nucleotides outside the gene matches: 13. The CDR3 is CSANLAGVEGSTDTQYF. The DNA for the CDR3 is TGCAGCGCCAATCTAGCGGGAGTTGAAGGGAGCACAGATACGCAGTATTTT.

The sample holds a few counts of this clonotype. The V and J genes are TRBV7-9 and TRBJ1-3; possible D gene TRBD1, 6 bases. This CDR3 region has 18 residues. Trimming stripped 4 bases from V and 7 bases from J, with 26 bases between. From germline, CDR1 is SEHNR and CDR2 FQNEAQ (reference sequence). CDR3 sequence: CASSSTPLTGARQNTIYF. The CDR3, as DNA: TGTGCCAGCAGCTCTACCCCGCTCACGGGGGCGCGTCAGAACACCATATATTTT. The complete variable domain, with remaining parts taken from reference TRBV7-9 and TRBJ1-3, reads DTGVSQNPRHKITKRGQNVTFRCDPISEHNRLYWYRQTLGQGPEFLTYFQNEAQLEKSRLLSDRFSAERPKGSFSTLEIQRTEQGDSAMYLCASSSTPLTGARQNTIYFGEGSWLTVV.

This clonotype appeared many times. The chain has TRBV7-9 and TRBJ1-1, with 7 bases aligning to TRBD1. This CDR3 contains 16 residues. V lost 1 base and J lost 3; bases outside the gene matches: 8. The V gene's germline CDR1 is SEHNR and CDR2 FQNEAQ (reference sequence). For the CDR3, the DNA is TGTGCCAGCAGCTTAGAAGCTGGGCAGGGGGACACTGAAGCTTTCTTT. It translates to CASSLEAGQGDTEAFF.

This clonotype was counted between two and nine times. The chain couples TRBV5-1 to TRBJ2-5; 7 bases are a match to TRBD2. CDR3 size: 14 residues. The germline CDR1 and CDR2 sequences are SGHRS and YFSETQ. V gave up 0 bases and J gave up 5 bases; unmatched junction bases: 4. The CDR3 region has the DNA TGCGCCAGCAGCTTGGGGTCGCGGGAGGAGACCCAGTACTTC. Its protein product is CASSLGSREETQYF.

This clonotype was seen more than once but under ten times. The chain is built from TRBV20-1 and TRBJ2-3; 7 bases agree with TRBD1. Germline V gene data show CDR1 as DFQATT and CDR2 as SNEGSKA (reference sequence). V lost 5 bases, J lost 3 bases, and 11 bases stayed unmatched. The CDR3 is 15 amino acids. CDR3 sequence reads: CSAFPPGQITDTQYF. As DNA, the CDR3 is TGCAGTGCTTTCCCTCCGGGACAGATTACAGATACGCAGTATTTT.

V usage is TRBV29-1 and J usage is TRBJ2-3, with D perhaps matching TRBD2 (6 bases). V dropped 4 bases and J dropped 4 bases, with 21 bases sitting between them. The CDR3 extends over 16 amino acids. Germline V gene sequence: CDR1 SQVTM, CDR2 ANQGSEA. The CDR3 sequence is CSVGTGSVVAADTQYF. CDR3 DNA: TGCAGCGTTGGGACTGGATCCGTGGTAGCGGCAGATACGCAGTATTTT.

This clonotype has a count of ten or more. The DNA for the CDR3 is TGCAGTGCTAGAGACCTAGCGTATTCCTACAATGAGCAGTTCTTC. This codes for CSARDLAYSYNEQFF. The chain uses TRBV20-1 and TRBJ2-1; TRBD2 might be the D (6 bases). Trimming took 0 bases from V and 1 from J, leaving 10 bases between them. The CDR3 runs to 15 residues. The germline V gene encodes CDR1 DFQATT and CDR2 SNEGSKA (reference sequence).

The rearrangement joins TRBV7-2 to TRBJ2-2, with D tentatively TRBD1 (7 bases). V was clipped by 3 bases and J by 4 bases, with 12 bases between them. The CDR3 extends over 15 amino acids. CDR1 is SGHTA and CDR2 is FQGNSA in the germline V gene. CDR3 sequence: CASSLEGQSTGELFF. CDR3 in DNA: TGTGCCAGCAGCTTGGAGGGACAGAGCACCGGGGAGCTGTTTTTT.

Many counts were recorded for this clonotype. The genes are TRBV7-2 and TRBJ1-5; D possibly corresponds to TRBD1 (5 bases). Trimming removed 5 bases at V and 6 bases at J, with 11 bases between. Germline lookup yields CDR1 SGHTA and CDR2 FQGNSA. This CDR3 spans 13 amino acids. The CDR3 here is CASSVHQGQPQHF. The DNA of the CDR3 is TGTGCCAGCAGCGTCCATCAGGGTCAGCCCCAGCATTTT.

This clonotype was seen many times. CDR3: CASSSHRDSGEKLFF. The CDR3 DNA reads TGTGCCAGCAGTTCCCACAGGGATAGTGGCGAAAAACTGTTTTTT. The V and J genes are TRBV27 and TRBJ1-4, with D possibly TRBD1 on 6 matching bases. The CDR3 length is 15 residues. Trimming took 4 bases from V and 8 from J, leaving 17 bases between them. Germline V gene lookup returns CDR1 MNHEY and CDR2 SMNVEV (reference sequence).

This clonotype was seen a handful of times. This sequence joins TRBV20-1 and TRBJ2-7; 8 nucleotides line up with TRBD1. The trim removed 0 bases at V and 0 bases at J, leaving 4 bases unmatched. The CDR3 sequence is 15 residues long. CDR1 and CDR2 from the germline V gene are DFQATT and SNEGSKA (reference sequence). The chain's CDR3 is CSARDQGQVSYEQYF. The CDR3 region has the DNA TGCAGTGCTAGAGATCAGGGACAGGTCTCCTACGAGCAGTACTTC.

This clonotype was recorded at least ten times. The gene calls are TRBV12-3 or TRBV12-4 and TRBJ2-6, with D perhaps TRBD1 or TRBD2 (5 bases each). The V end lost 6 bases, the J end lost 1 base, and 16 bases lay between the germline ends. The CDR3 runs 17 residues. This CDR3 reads CASRSRDLGSGANVLTF. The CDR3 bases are TGTGCCAGCAGATCCCGGGACCTGGGATCTGGGGCCAACGTCCTGACTTTC.

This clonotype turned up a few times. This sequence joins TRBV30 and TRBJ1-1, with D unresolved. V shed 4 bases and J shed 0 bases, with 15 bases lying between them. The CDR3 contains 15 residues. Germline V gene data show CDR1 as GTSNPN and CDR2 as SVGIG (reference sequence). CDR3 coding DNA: TGTGCCTGGACTGTGAGGTTGGGCATGAACACTGAAGCTTTCTTT. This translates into CAWTVRLGMNTEAFF.